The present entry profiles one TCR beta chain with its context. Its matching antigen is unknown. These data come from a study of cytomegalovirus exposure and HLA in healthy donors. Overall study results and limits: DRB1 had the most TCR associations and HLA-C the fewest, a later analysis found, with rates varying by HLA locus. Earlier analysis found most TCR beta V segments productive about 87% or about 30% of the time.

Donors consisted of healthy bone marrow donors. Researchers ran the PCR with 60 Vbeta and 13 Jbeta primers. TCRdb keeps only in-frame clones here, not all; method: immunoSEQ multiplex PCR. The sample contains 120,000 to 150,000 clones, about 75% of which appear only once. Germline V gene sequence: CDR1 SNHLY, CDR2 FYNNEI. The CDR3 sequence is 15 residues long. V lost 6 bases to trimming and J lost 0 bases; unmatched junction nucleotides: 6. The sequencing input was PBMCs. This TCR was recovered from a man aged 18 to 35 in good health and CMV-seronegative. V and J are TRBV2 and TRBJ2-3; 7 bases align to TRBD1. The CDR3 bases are TGTGCCAGCAGCCTGGACAGGATGAGCACAGATACGCAGTATTTT. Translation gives CASSLDRMSTDTQYF.